The 26 T cell receptor beta chains below all came from one sample that was sequenced in a study of cytomegalovirus exposure and HLA in healthy donors. Both 60 Vbeta primers and 13 Jbeta primers went into the PCR. Clones were sequenced by immunoSEQ multiplex PCR, and TCRdb holds only the in-frame ones, with some missing. This sample yields more than 85,000 clones, of which 83% are seen a single time; roughly 6% belongs to the top ten. Material: PBMCs. The receptors originated from a man aged 18 to 30 in good health and CMV-seronegative.

CDR3 residues: CASRAGTGTYEQYF. DNA for the CDR3: TGTGCCAGCAGGGCCGGGACAGGGACCTACGAGCAGTACTTC. The gene calls are TRBV25-1 and TRBJ2-7, with 9 bases aligning to TRBD1. Trimming removed 6 bases from V and 2 bases from J; junction bases left unmatched: 5. In germline, CDR1 is MGHDK, CDR2 SYGVNS. This CDR3 spans 14 amino acids.

The V gene is TRBV6-5, the J gene TRBJ1-2; D possibly corresponds to TRBD1 (5 bases). This CDR3 is 15 amino acids long. From germline, CDR1 is MNHEY and CDR2 SVGAGI. V dropped 0 bases and J dropped 5 bases, with 13 bases sitting between them. The CDR3 spells CASSYSRGSSYGYTF. The CDR3 nucleotides are TGTGCCAGCAGTTACTCAAGGGGTTCATCGTATGGCTACACCTTC.

The chain links TRBV30 to TRBJ2-3, with 11 bases matching TRBD1. V lost 5 bases, J lost 2 bases, and 3 bases stayed unmatched. Germline CDR1 reads GTSNPN; CDR2 reads SVGIG (reference sequence). The CDR3 has 14 amino acids. The CDR3 spells CAWEDRGPTDTQYF. Here the CDR3 DNA reads TGTGCCTGGGAGGACAGGGGGCCCACAGATACGCAGTATTTT. Looking up the rest from reference TRBV30 and TRBJ2-3 gives the full variable domain: SQTIHQWPATLVQPVGSPLSLECTVEGTSNPNLYWYRQAAGRGLQLLFYSVGIGQISSEVPQNLSASRPQDRQFILSSKKLLLSDSGFYLCAWEDRGPTDTQYFGPGTRLTVL.

The J gene is TRBJ1-6, the V gene TRBV30; tentative D call: TRBD1 (6 bases). CDR3 size: 13 residues. CDR1 and CDR2 (germline): GTSNPN, SVGIG (reference sequence). V was cut by 3 bases and J by 3 bases, with 6 bases left in between. In DNA, the CDR3 is TGTGCCTGGAGGGACAGCTATAATTCACCCCTCCACTTT. It is translated as CAWRDSYNSPLHF.

The rearrangement uses TRBV28 and TRBJ2-4; 7 bases line up with TRBD2. The CDR3 sequence is 13 residues long. V was clipped by 11 bases and J by 3 bases; unmatched bases: 7. The germline CDR1 and CDR2 sequences are MDHEN and SYDVKM. The CDR3 loop reads CAGGERFKNIQYF. The CDR3 DNA reads TGTGCCGGGGGGGAGCGGTTCAAAAACATTCAGTACTTC. Using reference TRBV28 and TRBJ2-4 for the parts outside the CDR3, the full variable domain is DVKVTQSSRYLVKRTGEKVFLECVQDMDHENMFWYRQDPGLGLRLIYFSYDVKMKEKGDIPEGYSVSREKKERFSLILESASTNQTSMYLCAGGERFKNIQYFGAGTRLSVL.

The genes are TRBV2 and TRBJ2-5; TRBD2 aligns across 12 bases. Trimming at V came to 6 bases and at J to 5 bases, leaving 10 bases not matched to a gene. The CDR3 has 16 residues. In germline, CDR1 is SNHLY, CDR2 FYNNEI. The chain's CDR3 is CASRWTSGKAGETQYF. CDR3 DNA: TGTGCCAGCAGATGGACTAGCGGGAAGGCTGGGGAGACCCAGTACTTC.

The CDR3 region is CASSEGAGNSPLHF. For the CDR3, the DNA is TGTGCCAGCAGTGAAGGGGCAGGGAATTCACCCCTCCACTTT. This sequence joins TRBV6-1 and TRBJ1-6; D may be TRBD1 (5 bases). Trimming pared 1 base from V and 7 bases from J, leaving 8 bases between. This CDR3 is 14 amino acids long. Germline values: CDR1 MNHNS, CDR2 SASEGT.

The chain employs TRBV7-8 and TRBJ1-1; maybe TRBD1 (5 bases). The CDR3 is 13 residues long. V was cut by 6 bases and J by 5 bases, with 13 bases left in between. Germline assignment: CDR1 SGHVS and CDR2 FQNEAQ. The CDR3 region is CASSPWGETEAFF. CDR3 coding DNA: TGTGCCAGCAGTCCCTGGGGGGAGACTGAAGCTTTCTTT.

The DNA of the CDR3 is TGTGCCAGCAGCGAACTAGGTTCTGGGGCCAACGTCCTGACTTTC. Amino acids: CASSELGSGANVLTF. This chain joins TRBV9 and TRBJ2-6; D is perhaps TRBD2 (5 bases). Trimming cost V 3 bases and J 1 base, with 8 bases left between them. This CDR3 spans 15 amino acids. From germline, CDR1 is SGDLS and CDR2 YYNGEE. Looking up the rest from reference TRBV9 and TRBJ2-6 gives the full variable domain: DSGVTQTPKHLITATGQRVTLRCSPRSGDLSVYWYQQSLDQGLQFLIQYYNGEERAKGNILERFSAQQFPDLHSELNLSSLELGDSALYFCASSELGSGANVLTFGAGSRLTVL.

The V call is TRBV19, the J call TRBJ2-7; 8 nucleotides line up with TRBD1. The germline V gene encodes CDR1 LNHDA and CDR2 SQIVND (reference sequence). The CDR3 spans 13 residues. Trimming cost V 8 bases and J 3 bases; bases outside gene matches: 6. The CDR3 coding sequence is TGTGCCAGTGCCACAACAGGGGGCTACGAGCAGTACTTC. Translating it yields CASATTGGYEQYF.

The chain employs TRBV6-5 and TRBJ1-1; D might be TRBD1 (5 bases). Germline loops: CDR1 MNHEY, CDR2 SVGAGI. V was cut by 7 bases and J by 1 base, with 13 bases left in between. The CDR3 runs 14 residues. The DNA of the CDR3 is TGTGCCAGCAATCACAGGTTAAAGAACACTGAAGCTTTCTTT. This encodes CASNHRLKNTEAFF.

This clone was seen a few times. J is TRBJ2-2 and V is TRBV19, with D perhaps matching TRBD1 (6 bases). V lost 1 base and J lost 0, with 9 bases in between. The CDR3 loop spans 16 amino acids. The germline V gene encodes CDR1 LNHDA and CDR2 SQIVND (reference sequence). The CDR3 reads CASSIGPGANTGELFF. The CDR3 coding sequence is TGTGCCAGTAGTATAGGTCCAGGGGCGAACACCGGGGAGCTGTTTTTT.

This sequence joins TRBV7-6 and TRBJ1-1, with 9 bases fitting TRBD1. Germline-derived CDR1 and CDR2 are SGHVS and FNYEAQ. Trimming removed 1 base from V and 8 bases from J; junction bases left unmatched: 5. CDR3 size: 14 residues. CDR3 amino acids: CASSLETDRGEAFF. CDR3 in DNA: TGTGCCAGCAGCTTAGAAACCGACAGGGGGGAAGCTTTCTTT.

This chain connects TRBV19 to TRBJ2-7, with D maybe TRBD1 (5 bases). Looked up from germline, CDR1 is LNHDA and CDR2 is SQIVND (reference sequence). The CDR3 is made up of 14 amino acids. Trimming took 5 bases from V and 4 from J, leaving 15 bases between them. CDR3 sequence: CASSADSFSYEQYF. CDR3 in DNA: TGTGCCAGTAGTGCCGACAGTTTCTCGTACGAGCAGTACTTC.

This chain connects TRBV4-1 to TRBJ2-7, with TRBD2 as a possible D gene (6 bases). CDR1 and CDR2 from the germline V gene are MGHRA and YSYEKL. The CDR3 spans 15 residues. V was cut by 3 bases and J by 2 bases, with 14 bases left in between. DNA of the CDR3: TGCGCCAGCAGCCAGTCCCACGGACTAACCTACGAGCAGTACTTC. It codes for CASSQSHGLTYEQYF.

V and J are TRBV4-3 and TRBJ2-7; D is undetermined. CDR1 is LGHNA, CDR2 YSLEER, per germline. The CDR3 is 13 residues long. V was trimmed by 0 bases and J by 4 bases, leaving 7 bases between them. This CDR3 is CASSQELQYEQYF. The CDR3 DNA reads as TGCGCCAGCAGCCAAGAGCTACAGTACGAGCAGTACTTC.

V usage is TRBV10-3 and J usage is TRBJ2-2, with TRBD2 identical over 11 bases. The CDR3 runs 16 residues. The germline CDR1 and CDR2 sequences are ENHRY and SYGVKD. The trim removed 3 bases at V and 1 base at J, leaving 1 base unmatched. CDR3 nucleotides: TGTGCCATCAGTGACACTAGCGGGGGGAACACCGGGGAGCTGTTTTTT. Protein product: CAISDTSGGNTGELFF.

The genes are TRBV27 and TRBJ2-1; 7 nucleotides line up with TRBD1. The CDR3 runs to 13 residues. V shed 5 bases and J 10 bases; nucleotides not matched to a gene: 8. Per the germline V gene, CDR1 is MNHEY and CDR2 is SMNVEV (reference sequence). CDR3 protein: CASSPSGGREQFF. As DNA, the CDR3 is TGTGCCAGCAGTCCATCAGGGGGTCGGGAGCAGTTCTTC.

The chain has TRBV9 and TRBJ2-1; D gene uncertain. V was cut by 3 bases and J by 9 bases, with 19 bases left in between. CDR1 is SGDLS and CDR2 is YYNGEE in the germline V gene. CDR3 length equals 15 residues. In DNA, the CDR3 is TGTGCCAGCAGCGCCCGACTGCTGGAGAGCACTGAGCAGTTCTTC. It codes for CASSARLLESTEQFF.

The V gene is TRBV9, the J gene TRBJ2-2, with TRBD2 matching over 12 bases. The CDR3 is 18 residues long. Germline V gene sequence: CDR1 SGDLS, CDR2 YYNGEE. Trimming removed 0 bases from V and 5 bases from J; junction bases left unmatched: 8. For the CDR3, the DNA is TGTGCCAGCAGCGTAGTTGTGACTAGCGGGAGACGGACCGGGGAGCTGTTTTTT. This codes for CASSVVVTSGRRTGELFF.

The V gene is TRBV6-5, the J gene TRBJ1-5, with a possible D match to TRBD1 (6 bases). CDR3 length: 14 residues. The V end lost 7 bases, the J end lost 4 bases, and 14 bases lay between the germline ends. Germline loops: CDR1 MNHEY, CDR2 SVGAGI. CDR3 protein: CASTQGQGNQPQHF. CDR3 in DNA: TGTGCCAGCACCCAGGGGCAGGGTAATCAGCCCCAGCATTTT.

V gene TRBV5-8 combines with J gene TRBJ1-2; D gene uncertain. In germline, CDR1 is SGHTS, CDR2 YDEGEE. V was trimmed by 0 bases and J by 4 bases, leaving 13 bases between them. The CDR3 extends over 15 amino acids. Here the CDR3 reads CASSLDTMRPYGYTF. The CDR3 coding sequence is TGTGCCAGCAGCTTGGATACTATGAGGCCCTATGGCTACACCTTC.

A note on this clone: The junction differs from germline at one of its ends, possibly a read error. Other DNA sequences in the same sample also yield this CDR3. V usage is TRBV15 and J usage is TRBJ1-1; D gene unclear. The CDR3 has 13 amino acids. CDR1 is LNHNV, CDR2 YYDKDF, per germline (reference sequence). CDR3 sequence reads: CATSRRANTEAFF. The CDR3 DNA sequence: TGTGCCACCAGCAGGCGAGCGAACACTGAAGCTTTTTTT.

This clone was seen a single time. The chain employs TRBV28 and TRBJ2-7; TRBD2 aligns across 7 bases. J gave up 6 bases and V 2 bases, and 4 bases lay outside the gene matches. Germline V lookup: CDR1 MDHEN, CDR2 SYDVKM. CDR3 length: 13 residues. The chain's CDR3 is CASSLGGEVEQYF. Written as DNA, the CDR3 is TGTGCCAGCAGTTTAGGGGGGGAGGTCGAGCAGTACTTC.

This chain uses TRBV27 with TRBJ2-7; TRBD2 might be the D (5 bases). Trimming pared 7 bases from V and 0 bases from J, leaving 16 bases between. CDR3 length equals 15 residues. Germline assignment: CDR1 MNHEY and CDR2 SMNVEV (reference sequence). In DNA, the CDR3 is TGTGCCAGCATACAATCCTGGAGGTCCTCCTACGAGCAGTACTTC. Translation: CASIQSWRSSYEQYF.

J is TRBJ1-4 and V is TRBV5-1, with D perhaps TRBD1 (6 bases). The CDR3 has 14 residues. The germline V and J ends were trimmed by 7 bases and 5 bases, with 15 bases remaining between them. Germline V gene sequence: CDR1 SGHRS, CDR2 YFSETQ. In DNA, the CDR3 is TGCGCCAGCGGTCAGGGGCGCCTGAATGAAAAACTGTTTTTT. This encodes CASGQGRLNEKLFF.